The rows below give T cell receptor beta chains drawn from one sample of a study of blood T cell repertoires in COVID-19. Libraries were prepared by immunoSEQ multiplex PCR; TCRdb keeps only in-frame clonotypes and omits some of them. The sample records more than 110,000 clones, under 90% being singletons. Source material: peripheral blood. Receptors originate from a human donor in a cohort sampled during active COVID-19. Each CDR3 is given with its conserved first and last residue. Each record gives: clone size, J gene, D gene, V gene, CDR3 protein, CDR3 DNA. D genes are given only for firm matches. Size is omitted from some rows. Given values are once, few, many or a class for expanded clones.

clone_size: .; j_call: TRBJ1-2; d_call: TRBD1; v_call: TRBV19; cdr3_aa: CASTRDSSGYTF; cdr3_nt: TGTGCCAGTACCCGGGACAGCAGCGGCTACACCTTC
clone_size: .; j_call: TRBJ2-1; d_call: TRBD1; v_call: TRBV10-3; cdr3_aa: CAITGTGNEQFF; cdr3_nt: TGTGCCATCACAGGGACAGGCAATGAGCAGTTCTTC
clone_size: .; j_call: TRBJ1-2; d_call: .; v_call: TRBV29-1; cdr3_aa: CSVAGDTGYGYTF; cdr3_nt: TGCAGCGTCGCAGGGGACACGGGCTATGGCTACACCTTC
clone_size: .; j_call: TRBJ2-1; d_call: TRBD2; v_call: TRBV2; cdr3_aa: CASSPASGPRNEQFF; cdr3_nt: TGTGCCAGCAGTCCCGCTAGCGGTCCTCGGAATGAGCAGTTCTTC
clone_size: .; j_call: TRBJ2-7; d_call: .; v_call: TRBV9; cdr3_aa: CASSVGLSYEQYF; cdr3_nt: TGTGCCAGCAGCGTAGGACTCAGCTACGAGCAGTACTTC
clone_size: .; j_call: TRBJ1-5; d_call: TRBD1; v_call: TRBV20-1; cdr3_aa: CSASRGTVNQPQHF; cdr3_nt: TGCAGTGCTAGTCGAGGGACAGTCAATCAGCCCCAGCATTTT
clone_size: .; j_call: TRBJ1-5; d_call: .; v_call: TRBV19; cdr3_aa: CASSIESGGQPQHF; cdr3_nt: TGTGCCAGTAGTATAGAGTCGGGAGGGCAGCCCCAGCATTTT
clone_size: few; j_call: TRBJ1-1; d_call: .; v_call: TRBV5-1; cdr3_aa: CASTAGSNTEAFF; cdr3_nt: TGCGCCAGTACCGCAGGGTCGAACACTGAAGCTTTCTTT
clone_size: .; j_call: TRBJ1-5; d_call: .; v_call: TRBV4-1; cdr3_aa: CASSQDGGGPGRLSNQPQHF; cdr3_nt: TGCGCCAGCAGCCAAGATGGGGGGGGCCCTGGACGATTGAGCAATCAGCCCCAGCATTTT
clone_size: .; j_call: TRBJ2-5; d_call: .; v_call: TRBV12-3/TRBV12-4; cdr3_aa: CASSFGGTQYF; cdr3_nt: TGTGCCAGCAGTTTCGGGGGGACCCAGTACTTC
clone_size: .; j_call: TRBJ2-5; d_call: TRBD2; v_call: TRBV5-1; cdr3_aa: CASSSQAGVEGETQYF; cdr3_nt: TGCGCCAGCAGCTCCCAAGCGGGGGTGGAAGGAGAGACCCAGTACTTC
clone_size: once; j_call: TRBJ1-2; d_call: TRBD1; v_call: TRBV5-4; cdr3_aa: CASSLVSGGGEPLERF; cdr3_nt: TGTGCCAGCAGCTTGGTTTCAGGGGGCGGTGAACCCCTTGAACGCTTC
clone_size: .; j_call: TRBJ1-2; d_call: TRBD1; v_call: TRBV30; cdr3_aa: CALQGASYGYTF; cdr3_nt: TGTGCCTTACAGGGGGCCAGTTATGGCTACACCTTC
clone_size: .; j_call: TRBJ1-2; d_call: TRBD1; v_call: TRBV9; cdr3_aa: CASSVGTVRNGYTF; cdr3_nt: TGTGCCAGCAGCGTGGGGACAGTCCGAAACGGCTACACCTTC
clone_size: .; j_call: TRBJ2-1; d_call: .; v_call: TRBV6-2/TRBV6-3; cdr3_aa: CASSLQSYNEQFF; cdr3_nt: TGTGCCAGCAGCCTACAGAGCTACAATGAGCAGTTCTTC
clone_size: .; j_call: TRBJ2-3; d_call: .; v_call: TRBV5-1; cdr3_aa: CASSWEGGADTQYF; cdr3_nt: TGCGCCAGCTCCTGGGAGGGGGGCGCAGATACGCAGTATTTT
clone_size: .; j_call: TRBJ1-1; d_call: .; v_call: TRBV7-9; cdr3_aa: CASSLSGGETEAFF; cdr3_nt: TGTGCCAGCAGCTTGAGCGGGGGCGAAACTGAAGCTTTCTTT
clone_size: many; j_call: TRBJ2-5; d_call: .; v_call: TRBV25-1; cdr3_aa: CASRGPKTQYF; cdr3_nt: TGTGCCAGCAGGGGGCCGAAGACCCAGTACTTC
clone_size: .; j_call: TRBJ2-1; d_call: .; v_call: TRBV7-3; cdr3_aa: CASSPQSGDYNEQFF; cdr3_nt: TGTGCCAGCAGCCCCCAATCAGGGGACTACAATGAGCAGTTCTTC
clone_size: .; j_call: TRBJ1-2; d_call: TRBD1; v_call: TRBV19; cdr3_aa: CASSTRTGAYLNYGYTF; cdr3_nt: TGTGCCAGTAGTACCCGGACAGGGGCATACCTCAACTATGGCTACACCTTC
clone_size: .; j_call: TRBJ1-2; d_call: .; v_call: TRBV29-1; cdr3_aa: CSVDSGLDGYTF; cdr3_nt: TGCAGCGTTGATTCAGGGTTGGATGGCTACACCTTC
clone_size: .; j_call: TRBJ1-2; d_call: .; v_call: TRBV9; cdr3_aa: CASSIGTGLDGYTF; cdr3_nt: TGTGCCAGCAGCATAGGAACAGGGTTAGATGGCTACACCTTC
clone_size: .; j_call: TRBJ2-3; d_call: TRBD2; v_call: TRBV5-1; cdr3_aa: CASIAGPNTDTQYF; cdr3_nt: TGCGCCAGCATAGCGGGACCCAATACAGATACGCAGTATTTT
clone_size: .; j_call: TRBJ2-3; d_call: .; v_call: TRBV19; cdr3_aa: CASSISPRLGTDTQYF; cdr3_nt: TGTGCCAGTAGTATATCCCCCAGACTAGGCACAGATACGCAGTATTTT
clone_size: .; j_call: TRBJ2-3; d_call: TRBD2; v_call: TRBV2; cdr3_aa: CASTLAGGITDTQYF; cdr3_nt: TGTGCCAGCACCTTAGCGGGGGGGATCACAGATACGCAGTATTTT
clone_size: .; j_call: TRBJ1-2; d_call: .; v_call: TRBV2; cdr3_aa: CASSEGTRAQGRSSYTF; cdr3_nt: TGTGCCAGCAGTGAAGGGACCCGAGCCCAGGGTAGATCGAGCTACACCTTC
clone_size: once; j_call: TRBJ2-2; d_call: TRBD2; v_call: TRBV5-4; cdr3_aa: CASSPRTSGRGRELFF; cdr3_nt: TGTGCCAGCAGCCCCAGGACTAGCGGGAGAGGGCGGGAGCTGTTTTTT
clone_size: .; j_call: TRBJ2-5; d_call: .; v_call: TRBV11-2; cdr3_aa: CASSLNGGTQETQYF; cdr3_nt: TGTGCCAGCAGCCTAAACGGAGGAACACAAGAGACCCAGTACTTC
clone_size: once; j_call: TRBJ2-7; d_call: .; v_call: TRBV18; cdr3_aa: CASSPQGISLYEQYF; cdr3_nt: TGTGCCAGCTCACCCCAGGGAATATCGTTGTACGAGCAGTACTTC
clone_size: .; j_call: TRBJ2-1; d_call: .; v_call: TRBV14; cdr3_aa: CASSHRREKDNEQFF; cdr3_nt: TGTGCCAGCAGCCACAGACGGGAAAAAGACAATGAGCAGTTCTTC
clone_size: .; j_call: TRBJ1-4; d_call: .; v_call: TRBV29-1; cdr3_aa: CSVGGGYGEKLFF; cdr3_nt: TGCAGCGTTGGGGGGGGATACGGTGAAAAACTGTTTTTT
clone_size: .; j_call: TRBJ1-2; d_call: .; v_call: TRBV18; cdr3_aa: CASSPPGGPENYGYTF; cdr3_nt: TGTGCCAGCTCACCACCGGGAGGGCCCGAGAACTATGGCTACACCTTC
clone_size: few; j_call: TRBJ1-6; d_call: .; v_call: TRBV10-3; cdr3_aa: CAIAPVAENSPLHF; cdr3_nt: TGTGCCATCGCTCCCGTGGCTGAAAATTCACCCCTCCACTTT
clone_size: once; j_call: TRBJ1-4; d_call: TRBD1; v_call: TRBV10-3; cdr3_aa: CAIRKDRDGEKLFF; cdr3_nt: TGTGCCATCAGGAAAGACAGGGATGGTGAAAAACTGTTTTTT
clone_size: .; j_call: TRBJ1-1; d_call: .; v_call: TRBV6-5; cdr3_aa: CASSLFRVNTEAFF; cdr3_nt: TGTGCCAGCAGTCTCTTCAGGGTTAACACTGAAGCTTTCTTT
clone_size: .; j_call: TRBJ1-1; d_call: TRBD1; v_call: TRBV2; cdr3_aa: CASTWTGNTEAFF; cdr3_nt: TGTGCCAGTACCTGGACAGGGAACACTGAAGCTTTCTTT